The next 10 T cell receptor beta chains were all read from a single sample in a study of cytomegalovirus exposure and HLA in healthy donors. PCR employed 60 Vbeta and 13 Jbeta primers. Sequencing was performed with immunoSEQ multiplex PCR; in TCRdb, only in-frame clones are kept and a portion is missing. Here the sample spans about 110,000 clones, approximately 82% being singletons. The specimen sequenced was PBMCs. These receptors were collected from a man aged 40-55 years in good health and CMV-seropositive.

This rearrangement joins TRBV6-5 to TRBJ1-2; possible D gene TRBD1, 6 bases. This CDR3 has 15 residues. CDR1 is MNHEY, CDR2 SVGAGI, per germline. Trimming took off 2 bases at V and 0 bases at J, with 10 bases between the two ends. The DNA of the CDR3 is TGTGCCAGCAGTTACGTGGGGGCCTCTAACTATGGCTACACCTTC. Translated: CASSYVGASNYGYTF.

J is TRBJ2-1 and V is TRBV7-3; 9 bases are a match to TRBD1. J lost 0 bases, V lost 5 bases, and 2 bases had no gene match. The CDR3 sequence is 15 residues long. Germline lookup yields CDR1 SGHTA and CDR2 FQGTGA. Written as DNA, the CDR3 is TGTGCCAGCAGCCAGGACAGGGGCTCCTACAATGAGCAGTTCTTC. Translation: CASSQDRGSYNEQFF.

The rearrangement links TRBV13 to TRBJ2-1; D is uncertain. This CDR3 has 12 amino acids. Between the trimmed V and J ends, which lost 5 bases and 8 bases, there was a span of 10 bases. Per the germline V gene, CDR1 is PRHDT and CDR2 is FYEKMQ (reference sequence). The CDR3 here is CASSPRGDEQFF. CDR3 nucleotides: TGTGCCAGCAGCCCCCGCGGAGATGAGCAGTTCTTC. Based on the CDR3 plus reference TRBV13 and TRBJ2-1, the full variable domain is AAGVIQSPRHLIKEKRETATLKCYPIPRHDTVYWYQQGPGQDPQFLISFYEKMQSDKGSIPDRFSAQQFSDYHSELNMSSLELGDSALYFCASSPRGDEQFFGPGTRLTVL.

The gene calls are TRBV11-3 and TRBJ1-1, with D maybe TRBD1 (5 bases). CDR1 and CDR2 (germline): SGHNT, YENEEA. Trimming shortened V by 7 bases and J by 1 base, and 10 bases separated the two germline ends. CDR3 length: 13 amino acids. The CDR3 DNA reads TGTGCCAGCACTCCCAGGGAGAACACTGAAGCTTTCTTT. This encodes CASTPRENTEAFF. The complete variable domain, with remaining parts taken from reference TRBV11-3 and TRBJ1-1, reads EAGVVQSPRYKIIEKKQPVAFWCNPISGHNTLYWYLQNLGQGPELLIRYENEEAVDDSQLPKDRFSAERLKGVDSTLKIQPAELGDSAVYLCASTPRENTEAFFGQGTRLTVV.

The chain joins TRBV7-9 to TRBJ1-2; unclear D gene. Germline CDR1 is SEHNR and CDR2 is FQNEAQ (reference sequence). CDR3 length: 12 residues. V was shortened by 2 bases and J by 8 bases, with 9 bases between the two germline ends. The CDR3 here is CASSLYTEGYTF. In DNA form, the CDR3 reads TGTGCCAGCAGCTTATACACGGAGGGCTACACCTTC.

This clone appeared a single time. The chain employs TRBV4-3 and TRBJ2-5; D is possibly TRBD1 (6 bases). The CDR3 extends over 15 amino acids. Trimming shortened V by 1 base and J by 2 bases, and 11 bases separated the two germline ends. From germline, CDR1 is LGHNA and CDR2 YSLEER. The CDR3 spells CASSQGTGMQETQYF. The CDR3 DNA is TGCGCCAGCAGCCAAGGAACAGGGATGCAAGAGACCCAGTACTTC.

V usage is TRBV2 and J usage is TRBJ2-7; 13 bases map to TRBD2. The V gene end was trimmed by 2 bases and the J gene end by 7 bases; junction bases not matched to a gene: 5. Germline-derived CDR1 and CDR2 are SNHLY and FYNNEI. CDR3 size: 15 residues. CDR3 residues: CASSETSGGAGEQYF. In DNA, the CDR3 is TGTGCCAGCAGTGAAACTAGCGGGGGGGCCGGTGAGCAGTACTTC.

The chain combines TRBV4-3 with TRBJ2-6; D gene uncertain. The CDR3 sequence is 21 residues long. Germline V gives CDR1 LGHNA, CDR2 YSLEER. The V and J ends lost 0 bases and 3 bases respectively, with 24 bases between them. The CDR3 nucleotides are TGCGCCAGCAGCCAAGATCACCCAACCAGGTTGAGTATCTTTGGGGCCAACGTCCTGACTTTC. Translated, it gives CASSQDHPTRLSIFGANVLTF.

The rearrangement joins TRBV4-1 to TRBJ1-2, with 9 bases identical to TRBD1. J was trimmed by 2 bases and V by 2 bases; bases with no gene match: 6. Germline V gives CDR1 MGHRA, CDR2 YSYEKL. The CDR3 runs 16 residues. CDR3: CASSQIWTGANYGYTF. The CDR3, as DNA: TGCGCCAGCAGCCAAATCTGGACAGGGGCCAACTATGGCTACACCTTC.

This chain uses TRBV7-2 with TRBJ1-4; 8 nucleotides align to TRBD1. This CDR3 comprises 16 residues. Trimming at V came to 4 bases and at J to 4 bases, leaving 8 bases not matched to a gene. Germline V lookup: CDR1 SGHTA, CDR2 FQGNSA. The CDR3 protein is CASSSHQGAVNEKLFF. The CDR3 DNA reads TGTGCCAGCAGCTCCCATCAGGGGGCGGTTAATGAAAAACTGTTTTTT.